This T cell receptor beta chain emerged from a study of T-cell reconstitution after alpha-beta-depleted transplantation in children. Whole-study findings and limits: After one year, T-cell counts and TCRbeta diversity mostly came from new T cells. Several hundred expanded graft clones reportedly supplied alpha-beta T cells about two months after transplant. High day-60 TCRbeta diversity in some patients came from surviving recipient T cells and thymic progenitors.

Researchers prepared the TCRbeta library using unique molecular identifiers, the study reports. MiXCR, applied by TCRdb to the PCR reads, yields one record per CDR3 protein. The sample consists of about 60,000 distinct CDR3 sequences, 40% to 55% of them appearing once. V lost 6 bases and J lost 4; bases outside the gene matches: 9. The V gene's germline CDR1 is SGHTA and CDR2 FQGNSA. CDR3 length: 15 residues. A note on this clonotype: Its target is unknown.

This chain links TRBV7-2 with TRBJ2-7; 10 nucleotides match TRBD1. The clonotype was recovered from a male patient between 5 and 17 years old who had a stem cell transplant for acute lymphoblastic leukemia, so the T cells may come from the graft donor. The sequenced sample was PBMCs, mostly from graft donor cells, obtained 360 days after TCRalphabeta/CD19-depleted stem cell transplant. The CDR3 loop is CASSSGTGAMYEQYF. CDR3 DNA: TGTGCCAGCAGTTCCGGGACAGGGGCAATGTACGAGCAGTACTTC.